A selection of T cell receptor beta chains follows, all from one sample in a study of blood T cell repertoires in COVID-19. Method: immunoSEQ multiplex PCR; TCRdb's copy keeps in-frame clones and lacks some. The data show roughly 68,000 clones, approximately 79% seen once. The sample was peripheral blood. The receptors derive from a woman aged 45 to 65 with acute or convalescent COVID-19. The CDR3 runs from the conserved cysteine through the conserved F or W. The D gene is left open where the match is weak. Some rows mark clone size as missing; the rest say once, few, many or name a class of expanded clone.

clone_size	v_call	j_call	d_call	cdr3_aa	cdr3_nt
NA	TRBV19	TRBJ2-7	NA	CASRQGGLGSYEQYF	TGTGCCAGTAGACAAGGAGGTTTAGGATCCTACGAGCAGTACTTC
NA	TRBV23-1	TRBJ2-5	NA	CASSQSSVQETQYF	TGCGCCAGCAGTCAATCATCAGTACAAGAGACCCAGTACTTC
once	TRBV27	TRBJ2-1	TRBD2	CASSRTRFDEQFF	TGTGCCAGCAGCCGGACTAGGTTCGATGAGCAGTTCTTC
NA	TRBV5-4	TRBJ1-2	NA	CASSYREVYTF	TGTGCCAGCAGCTACCGGGAAGTCTACACCTTC
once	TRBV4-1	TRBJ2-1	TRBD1	CASSQVWQGARNEQFF	TGCGCCAGCAGCCAAGTTTGGCAGGGGGCGCGAAATGAGCAGTTCTTC
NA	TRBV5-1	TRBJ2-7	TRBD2	CASRPTSGGAYEQYF	TGCGCCAGCAGACCGACTAGCGGGGGAGCCTACGAGCAGTACTTC
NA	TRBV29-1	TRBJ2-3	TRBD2	CSVLTSGASTDTQYF	TGCAGCGTTCTGACTAGCGGGGCTAGCACAGATACGCAGTATTTT
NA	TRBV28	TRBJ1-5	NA	CASRIRVFGQPQHF	TGTGCCAGCAGGATCCGGGTGTTCGGTCAGCCCCAGCATTTT
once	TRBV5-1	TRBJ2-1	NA	CASSPYGSSYNEQFF	TGCGCCAGCAGCCCCTACGGGAGCTCCTACAATGAGCAGTTCTTC
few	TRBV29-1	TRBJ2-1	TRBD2	CSVNGDQTSGGGDEQFF	TGCAGCGTTAATGGGGACCAGACTAGCGGGGGTGGGGATGAGCAGTTCTTC
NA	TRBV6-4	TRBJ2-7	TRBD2	CASSVIAGGPCEQYF	TGTGCCAGCAGTGTCATAGCGGGAGGGCCCTGCGAGCAGTACTTC